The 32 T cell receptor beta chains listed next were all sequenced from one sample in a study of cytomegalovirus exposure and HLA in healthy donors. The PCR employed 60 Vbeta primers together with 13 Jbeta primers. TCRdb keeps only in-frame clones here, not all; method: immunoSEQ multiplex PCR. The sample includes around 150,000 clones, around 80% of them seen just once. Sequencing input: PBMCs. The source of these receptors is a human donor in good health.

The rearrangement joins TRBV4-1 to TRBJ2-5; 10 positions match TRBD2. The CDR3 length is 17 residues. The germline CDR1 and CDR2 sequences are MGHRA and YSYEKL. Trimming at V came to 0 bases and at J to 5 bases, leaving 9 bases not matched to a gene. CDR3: CASSQDKTSGSRETQYF. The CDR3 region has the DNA TGCGCCAGCAGCCAAGATAAGACTAGCGGGTCAAGGGAGACCCAGTACTTC.

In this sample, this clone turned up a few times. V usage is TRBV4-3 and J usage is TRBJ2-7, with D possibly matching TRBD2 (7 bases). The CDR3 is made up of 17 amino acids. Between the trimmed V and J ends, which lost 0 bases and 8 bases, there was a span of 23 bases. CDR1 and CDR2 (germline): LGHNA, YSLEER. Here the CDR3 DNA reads TGCGCCAGCAGCCAAGATTACCGGGGGGCTATTAACAGACAGCAGTACTTC. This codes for CASSQDYRGAINRQQYF.

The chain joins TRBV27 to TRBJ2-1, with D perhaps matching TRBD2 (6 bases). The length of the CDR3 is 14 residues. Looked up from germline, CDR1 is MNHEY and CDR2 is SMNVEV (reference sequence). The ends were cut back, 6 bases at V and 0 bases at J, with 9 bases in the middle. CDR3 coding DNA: TGTGCCAGCAGCGCGGGGAGCTCCTACAATGAGCAGTTCTTC. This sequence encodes CASSAGSSYNEQFF.

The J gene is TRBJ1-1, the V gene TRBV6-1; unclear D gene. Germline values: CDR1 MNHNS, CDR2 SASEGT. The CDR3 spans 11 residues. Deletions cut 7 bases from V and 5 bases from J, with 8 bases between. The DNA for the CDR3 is TGTGCCAGCATCGTGAGGACTGAAGCTTTCTTT. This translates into CASIVRTEAFF.

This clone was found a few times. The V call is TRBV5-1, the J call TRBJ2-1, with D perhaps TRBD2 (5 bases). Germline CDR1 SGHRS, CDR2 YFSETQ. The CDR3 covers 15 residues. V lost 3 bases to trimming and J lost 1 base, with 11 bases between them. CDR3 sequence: CASSSGRGSYNEQFF. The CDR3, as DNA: TGCGCCAGCAGCTCCGGTAGAGGGTCCTACAATGAGCAGTTCTTC.

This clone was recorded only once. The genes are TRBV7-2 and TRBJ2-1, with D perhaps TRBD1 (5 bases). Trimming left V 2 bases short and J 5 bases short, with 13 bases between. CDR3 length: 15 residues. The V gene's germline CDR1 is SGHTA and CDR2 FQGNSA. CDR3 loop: CASSLLQAYHNEQFF. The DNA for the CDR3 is TGTGCCAGCAGCTTATTACAGGCCTATCACAATGAGCAGTTCTTC.

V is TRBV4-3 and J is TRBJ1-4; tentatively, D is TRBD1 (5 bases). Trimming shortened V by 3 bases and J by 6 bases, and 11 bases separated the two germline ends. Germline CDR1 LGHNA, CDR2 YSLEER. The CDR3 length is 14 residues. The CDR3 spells CASSQSGMDEKLFF. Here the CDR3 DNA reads TGCGCCAGCAGCCAGTCAGGGATGGATGAAAAACTGTTTTTT.

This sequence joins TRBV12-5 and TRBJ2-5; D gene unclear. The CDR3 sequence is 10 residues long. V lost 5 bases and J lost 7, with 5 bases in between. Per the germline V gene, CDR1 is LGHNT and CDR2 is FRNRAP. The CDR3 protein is CASGRWTQYF. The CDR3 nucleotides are TGTGCTAGTGGTCGGTGGACCCAGTACTTC.

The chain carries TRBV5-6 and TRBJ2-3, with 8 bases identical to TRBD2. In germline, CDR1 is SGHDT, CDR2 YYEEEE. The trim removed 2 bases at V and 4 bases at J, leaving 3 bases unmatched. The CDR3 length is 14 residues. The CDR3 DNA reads TGTGCCAGCAGCTTCGGGGGGGCAGCAGATACGCAGTATTTT. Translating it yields CASSFGGAADTQYF.

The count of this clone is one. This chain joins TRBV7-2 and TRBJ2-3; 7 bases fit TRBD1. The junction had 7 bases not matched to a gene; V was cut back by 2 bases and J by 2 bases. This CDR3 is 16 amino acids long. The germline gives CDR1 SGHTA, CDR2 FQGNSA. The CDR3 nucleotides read TGTGCCAGCAGCTTAAACAGGGGAATCCTCACAGATACGCAGTATTTT. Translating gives CASSLNRGILTDTQYF.

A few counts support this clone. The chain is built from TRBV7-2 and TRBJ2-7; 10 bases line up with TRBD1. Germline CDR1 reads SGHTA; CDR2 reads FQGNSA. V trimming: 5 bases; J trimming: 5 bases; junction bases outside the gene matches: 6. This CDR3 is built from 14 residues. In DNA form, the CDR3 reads TGTGCCAGCAGCCAAGACAGGGGGCGGGACGAGCAGTACTTC. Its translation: CASSQDRGRDEQYF.

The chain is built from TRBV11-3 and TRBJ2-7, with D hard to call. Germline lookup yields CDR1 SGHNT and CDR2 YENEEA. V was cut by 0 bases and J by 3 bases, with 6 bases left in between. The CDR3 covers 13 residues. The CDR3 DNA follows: TGTGCCAGCAGCTTAGACGGCGGCTACGAGCAGTACTTC. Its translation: CASSLDGGYEQYF.

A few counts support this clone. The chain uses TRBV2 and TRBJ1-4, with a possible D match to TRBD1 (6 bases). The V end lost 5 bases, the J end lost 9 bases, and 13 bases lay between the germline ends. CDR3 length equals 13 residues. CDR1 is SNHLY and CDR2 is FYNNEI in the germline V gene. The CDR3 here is CASSREQGKKLFF. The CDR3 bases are TGTGCCAGCAGTCGGGAACAGGGTAAAAAACTGTTTTTT.

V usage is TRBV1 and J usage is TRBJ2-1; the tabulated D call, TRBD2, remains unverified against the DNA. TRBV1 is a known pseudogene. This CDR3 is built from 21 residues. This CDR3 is CTSSQESSGERGKNSYNEQFF. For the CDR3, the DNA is TGCACCAGCAGCCAAGAGTCCTCCGGGGAGCGGGGGAAGAACTCCTACAATGAGCAGTTCTTC.

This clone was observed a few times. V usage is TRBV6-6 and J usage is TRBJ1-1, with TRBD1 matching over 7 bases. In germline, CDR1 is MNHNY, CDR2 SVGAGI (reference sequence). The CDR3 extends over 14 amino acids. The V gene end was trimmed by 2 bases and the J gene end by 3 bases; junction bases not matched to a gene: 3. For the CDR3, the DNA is TGTGCCAGCAGTTACGGACAGGCTTACACTGAAGCTTTCTTT. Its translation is CASSYGQAYTEAFF.

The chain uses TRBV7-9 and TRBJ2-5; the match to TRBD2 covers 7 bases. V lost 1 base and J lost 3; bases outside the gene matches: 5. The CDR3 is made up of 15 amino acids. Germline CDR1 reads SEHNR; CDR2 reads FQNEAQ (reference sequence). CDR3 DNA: TGTGCCAGCAGCTTAGTCATAGCGGGTGAAGAGACCCAGTACTTC. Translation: CASSLVIAGEETQYF.

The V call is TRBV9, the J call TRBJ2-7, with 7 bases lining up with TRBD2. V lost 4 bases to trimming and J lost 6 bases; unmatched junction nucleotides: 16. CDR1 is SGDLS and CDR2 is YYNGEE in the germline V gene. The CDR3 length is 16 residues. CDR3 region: CASSLRPEPSGGEQYF. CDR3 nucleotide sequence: TGTGCCAGCAGCCTAAGACCCGAGCCCTCGGGGGGCGAGCAGTACTTC.

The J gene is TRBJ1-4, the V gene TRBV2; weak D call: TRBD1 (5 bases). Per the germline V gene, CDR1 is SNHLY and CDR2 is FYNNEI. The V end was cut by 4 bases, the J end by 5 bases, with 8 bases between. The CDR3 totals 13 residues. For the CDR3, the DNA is TGTGCCAGCAGTGGGCCAGGGAATGAAAAACTGTTTTTT. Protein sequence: CASSGPGNEKLFF.

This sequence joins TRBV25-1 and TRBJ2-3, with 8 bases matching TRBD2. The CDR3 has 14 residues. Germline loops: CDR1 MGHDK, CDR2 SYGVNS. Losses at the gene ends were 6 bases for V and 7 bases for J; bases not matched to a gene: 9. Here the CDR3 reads CASRDSGAYYTQYF. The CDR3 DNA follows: TGTGCCAGCAGGGATAGCGGGGCTTACTATACGCAGTATTTT.

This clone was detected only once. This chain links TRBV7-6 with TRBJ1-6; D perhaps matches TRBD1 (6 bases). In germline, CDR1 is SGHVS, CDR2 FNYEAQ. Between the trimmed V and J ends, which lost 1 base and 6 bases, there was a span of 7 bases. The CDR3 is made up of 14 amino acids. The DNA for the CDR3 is TGTGCCAGCAGCTTAGGACAGGTTAATTCACCCCTCCACTTT. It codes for CASSLGQVNSPLHF.

This CDR3 is CASTRLAGGLYNEQFF. CDR3 bases: TGTGCCAGCACCCGACTAGCGGGGGGCCTATACAATGAGCAGTTCTTC. The chain has TRBV27 and TRBJ2-1; 13 nucleotides match TRBD2. CDR1 is MNHEY and CDR2 is SMNVEV in the germline V gene (reference sequence). The trim removed 7 bases at V and 4 bases at J, leaving 7 bases unmatched. The CDR3 runs to 16 residues.

The CDR3 protein is CSVDVTGSGGYTF. Here the CDR3 DNA reads TGCAGCGTTGATGTGACAGGGTCAGGTGGCTACACCTTC. V gene TRBV29-1 combines with J gene TRBJ1-2; the match to TRBD1 covers 7 bases. The CDR3 has 13 residues. From germline, CDR1 is SQVTM and CDR2 ANQGSEA. V trimming: 3 bases; J trimming: 7 bases; junction bases outside the gene matches: 8. Combining the CDR3 with reference TRBV29-1 and TRBJ1-2 gives the whole variable domain SAVISQKPSRDICQRGTSLTIQCQVDSQVTMMFWYRQQPGQSLTLIATANQGSEATYESGFVIDKFPISRPNLTFSTLTVSNMSPEDSSIYLCSVDVTGSGGYTFGSGTRLTVV.

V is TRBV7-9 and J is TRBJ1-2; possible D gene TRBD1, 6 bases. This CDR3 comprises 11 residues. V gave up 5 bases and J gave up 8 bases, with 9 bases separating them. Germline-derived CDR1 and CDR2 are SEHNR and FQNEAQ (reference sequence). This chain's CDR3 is CASSRRGGYTF. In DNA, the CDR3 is TGTGCCAGCAGCCGCAGGGGAGGCTACACCTTC.

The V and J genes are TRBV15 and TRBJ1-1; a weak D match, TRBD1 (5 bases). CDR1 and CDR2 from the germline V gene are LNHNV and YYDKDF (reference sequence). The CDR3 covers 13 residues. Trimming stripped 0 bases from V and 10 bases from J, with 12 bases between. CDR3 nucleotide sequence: TGTGCCACCAGCAGAGATCGTGGGGGAGGAGCTTTCTTT. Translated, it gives CATSRDRGGGAFF.

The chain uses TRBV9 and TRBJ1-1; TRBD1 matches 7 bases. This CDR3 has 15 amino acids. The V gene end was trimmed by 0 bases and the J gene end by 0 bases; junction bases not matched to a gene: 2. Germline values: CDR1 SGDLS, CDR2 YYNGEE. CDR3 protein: CASSVEGTVNTEAFF. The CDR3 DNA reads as TGTGCCAGCAGCGTAGAAGGGACAGTGAACACTGAAGCTTTCTTT.

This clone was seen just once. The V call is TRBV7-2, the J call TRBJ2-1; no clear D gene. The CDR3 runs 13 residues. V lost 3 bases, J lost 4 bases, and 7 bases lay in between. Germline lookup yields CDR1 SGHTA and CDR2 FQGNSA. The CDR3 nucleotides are TGTGCCAGCAGCTTGGGCGAATACAATGAGCAGTTCTTC. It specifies CASSLGEYNEQFF.

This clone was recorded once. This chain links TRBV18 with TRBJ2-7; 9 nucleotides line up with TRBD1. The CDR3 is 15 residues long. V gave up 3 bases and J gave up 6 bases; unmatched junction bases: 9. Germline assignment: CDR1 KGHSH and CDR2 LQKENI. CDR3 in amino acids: CASSPGTGRNVEQYF. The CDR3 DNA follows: TGTGCCAGCTCACCGGGGACAGGGAGGAATGTCGAGCAGTACTTC.

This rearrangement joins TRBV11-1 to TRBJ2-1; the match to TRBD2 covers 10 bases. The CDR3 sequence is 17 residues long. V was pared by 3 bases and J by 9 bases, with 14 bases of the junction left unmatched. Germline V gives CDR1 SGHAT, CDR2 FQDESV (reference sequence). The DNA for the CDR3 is TGTGCCAGCAGCTTGGCAGCGTCCAGCGGGGGGGATAGTGAGCAGTTCTTC. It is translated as CASSLAASSGGDSEQFF.

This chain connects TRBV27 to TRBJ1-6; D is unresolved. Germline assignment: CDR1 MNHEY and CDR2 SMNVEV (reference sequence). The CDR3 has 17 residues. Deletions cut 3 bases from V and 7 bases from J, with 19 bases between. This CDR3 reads CASSFYPRRERNSPLHF. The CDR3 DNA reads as TGTGCCAGCAGTTTTTACCCCCGGAGGGAACGGAATTCACCCCTCCACTTT.

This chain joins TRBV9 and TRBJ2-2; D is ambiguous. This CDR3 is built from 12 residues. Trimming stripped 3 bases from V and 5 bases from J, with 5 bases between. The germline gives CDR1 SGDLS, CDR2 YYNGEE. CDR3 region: CASSATTGELFF. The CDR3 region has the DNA TGTGCCAGCAGCGCCACAACCGGGGAGCTGTTTTTT.

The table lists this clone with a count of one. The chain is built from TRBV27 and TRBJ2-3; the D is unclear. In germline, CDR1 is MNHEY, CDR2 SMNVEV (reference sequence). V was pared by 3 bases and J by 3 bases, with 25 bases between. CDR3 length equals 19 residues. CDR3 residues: CASSFGTESALSITDTQYF. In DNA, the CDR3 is TGTGCCAGCAGTTTTGGTACAGAGTCGGCCTTGTCTATTACAGATACGCAGTATTTT.

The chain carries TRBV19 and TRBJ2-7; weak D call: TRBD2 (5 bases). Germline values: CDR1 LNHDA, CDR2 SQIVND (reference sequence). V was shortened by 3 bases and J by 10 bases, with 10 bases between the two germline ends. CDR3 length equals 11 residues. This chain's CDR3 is CASSIGERQYF. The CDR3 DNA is TGTGCCAGTAGTATCGGGGAAAGACAGTACTTC.